These 24 T cell receptor beta chains originate from one sample sequenced in a study of human T cells and chemical hapten exposure. TCRdb reprocessed the RACE reads with MiXCR, giving one entry per CDR3 protein. The profile covers a few hundred thousand distinct CDR3 sequences, with around 6% appearing a single time and under 7% taken by the ten largest. The time point was: patch test 2, 6 weeks after DPC sensitization. The treatment here: therapeutic diphenylcyclopropenone sensitization with weekly scalp DPC. This specimen was whole blood, taken in connection with sensitization to the hapten diphenylcyclopropenone (DPC). Every receptor here comes from a woman between 18 and 29 years old with alopecia areata. Some clones in this sample may be carry-over from other donors' samples.

This clonotype was detected ten times or more. V usage is TRBV28 and J usage is TRBJ1-5, with D possibly matching TRBD1 (6 bases). V was pared by 6 bases and J by 1 base, with 19 bases between. Looked up from germline, CDR1 is MDHEN and CDR2 is SYDVKM. The CDR3 length is 17 residues. CDR3 sequence reads: CASRRPVTGKSNQPQHF. As DNA, the CDR3 is TGTGCCAGCAGGCGCCCAGTTACAGGGAAAAGCAATCAGCCCCAGCATTTT.

This clonotype was recorded many times. This chain joins TRBV27 and TRBJ1-6, with D possibly matching TRBD1 (5 bases). CDR1 is MNHEY, CDR2 SMNVEV, per germline (reference sequence). Trimming left V 3 bases short and J 7 bases short, with 16 bases between. CDR3 size: 16 residues. As DNA, the CDR3 is TGTGCCAGCAGTTTGGAGCCGGGACCGGGAAATTCACCCCTCCACTTT. Its translation: CASSLEPGPGNSPLHF.

The table lists this clonotype with a few counts. This chain uses TRBV6-2 or TRBV6-3 with TRBJ2-1, with a weak D call TRBD2 (5 bases). Trimming shortened V by 6 bases and J by 6 bases, and 15 bases separated the two germline ends. Germline V gene sequence: CDR1 MNHEY, CDR2 SVGEGT. The CDR3 is 14 residues long. CDR3 in amino acids: CASRQTGLGNEQFF. The DNA of the CDR3 is TGTGCCAGCAGGCAAACGGGATTGGGCAATGAGCAGTTCTTC.

This clonotype was counted only a few times. The rearrangement uses TRBV20-1 and TRBJ2-3; 8 positions match TRBD2. Unmatched junction bases numbered 7, after V lost 0 bases and J lost 2 bases. The CDR3 runs to 16 residues. CDR1 is DFQATT and CDR2 is SNEGSKA in the germline V gene (reference sequence). Written as DNA, the CDR3 is TGCAGTGCTAGAGATTCTGGCGGGGGGCCCACAGATACGCAGTATTTT. Encoded protein: CSARDSGGGPTDTQYF.

In this sample, this clonotype turned up a few times. The CDR3, as DNA: TGTGCCAGCAGTCGAACGGGTCTGGCGGGTGAAAAACTGTTTTTT. This translates into CASSRTGLAGEKLFF. This sequence joins TRBV2 and TRBJ1-4, with D unresolved. The length of the CDR3 is 15 residues. V gave up 5 bases and J gave up 7 bases, with 17 bases separating them. Germline-derived CDR1 and CDR2 are SNHLY and FYNNEI.

This clonotype was recorded many times. The chain is built from TRBV12-3 or TRBV12-4 and TRBJ1-1; D is ambiguous. This CDR3 contains 14 residues. V lost 7 bases and J 0 bases, leaving 12 bases between the germline ends. This CDR3 is CASISSPMNTEAFF. The CDR3 DNA is TGTGCCAGCATCTCCTCCCCGATGAACACTGAAGCTTTCTTT.

This clonotype was observed a handful of times. This sequence joins TRBV12-3 or TRBV12-4 and TRBJ2-7; 9 nucleotides match TRBD1. This CDR3 is built from 14 residues. The J segment lost 4 bases and the V segment lost 6 bases, leaving 7 bases of the junction unmatched. CDR3 sequence: CASRSGTGLYEQYF. CDR3 bases: TGTGCCAGCAGGTCCGGGACAGGGCTATACGAGCAGTACTTC.

This clonotype was observed a handful of times. This chain links TRBV6-5 with TRBJ1-2; D is unclear. The CDR3 extends over 11 amino acids. In germline, CDR1 is MNHEY, CDR2 SVGAGI. CDR3 loop: CAAATNYGYTF. The CDR3 bases are TGTGCGGCGGCAACTAACTATGGCTACACCTTC.

This clonotype appeared many times. The chain has TRBV2 and TRBJ2-3, with 7 nucleotides matching TRBD2. Germline lookup yields CDR1 SNHLY and CDR2 FYNNEI. CDR3 length: 15 amino acids. Germline trimming cut 5 bases from V and 4 bases from J; bases unmatched to any gene: 9. CDR3 sequence: CASSLTSSRSDTQYF. CDR3 nucleotides: TGTGCCAGCAGTTTGACTAGCTCCCGGTCAGATACGCAGTATTTT. Supplemented by reference TRBV2 and TRBJ2-3, the full variable domain reads EPEVTQTPSHQVTQMGQEVILRCVPISNHLYFYWYRQILGQKVEFLVSFYNNEISEKSEIFDDQFSVERPDGSNFTLKIRSTKLEDSAMYFCASSLTSSRSDTQYFGPGTRLTVL.

This clonotype has a count of ten or more. This rearrangement joins TRBV28 to TRBJ1-2; TRBD1 aligns across 9 bases. The germline V gene has CDR1 MDHEN and CDR2 SYDVKM. Trimming cost V 6 bases and J 8 bases; bases outside gene matches: 4. The CDR3 runs to 12 residues. CDR3 sequence (DNA): TGTGCCAGCAGCCGGACAGGGGTCGGCTACACCTTC. Its protein product is CASSRTGVGYTF.

J is TRBJ1-5 and V is TRBV7-9; D ambiguous. V was shortened by 5 bases and J by 0 bases, with 8 bases between the two germline ends. The CDR3 sequence is 14 residues long. CDR1 is SEHNR, CDR2 FQNEAQ, per germline (reference sequence). The CDR3 nucleotides are TGTGCCAGCAGCCCAGATTATAGCAATCAGCCCCAGCATTTT. Its protein product is CASSPDYSNQPQHF.

This clonotype has a handful of counts. The V gene is TRBV11-2, the J gene TRBJ2-2, with TRBD1 matching 10 bases. Germline V gene sequence: CDR1 SGHAT, CDR2 FQNNGV. The ends lost 1 base at V and 2 bases at J; junction bases unmatched: 10. The CDR3 runs 19 residues. The CDR3 sequence: CASSLVLGQGNTNTGELFF. The DNA for the CDR3 is TGTGCCAGCAGCTTAGTCTTGGGACAGGGGAACACTAACACCGGGGAGCTGTTTTTT.

This chain connects TRBV5-1 to TRBJ1-5; 9 bases agree with TRBD1. This CDR3 is 13 amino acids long. Looked up from germline, CDR1 is SGHRS and CDR2 is YFSETQ. The junction had 5 bases not matched to a gene; V was cut back by 9 bases and J by 4 bases. CDR3 DNA: TGCGCCATTTCAGACAGGGGGAATCAGCCCCAGCATTTT. Its translation: CAISDRGNQPQHF.

This clonotype was seen repeatedly, ten times or more. This chain links TRBV6-5 with TRBJ2-7; TRBD1 might be the D (5 bases). V dropped 6 bases and J dropped 3 bases, with 12 bases sitting between them. This CDR3 region has 13 residues. From germline, CDR1 is MNHEY and CDR2 SVGAGI. CDR3 nucleotides: TGTGCCAGCAGCAATAGGGGTATCTACGAGCAGTACTTC. It yields the protein CASSNRGIYEQYF.

CDR3: CASSSTGQGNTIYF. CDR3 DNA sequence: TGTGCCAGCAGTTCCACCGGACAGGGAAACACCATATATTTT. V usage is TRBV12-3 or TRBV12-4 and J usage is TRBJ1-3, with D possibly being TRBD1 (6 bases). This CDR3 comprises 14 residues. V was trimmed by 4 bases and J by 4 bases, leaving 11 bases between them.

This clonotype was seen ten or more times. The chain carries TRBV7-2 and TRBJ1-3; D unresolved. This CDR3 has 15 amino acids. Germline CDR1 and CDR2: SGHTA and FQGNSA. Trimming shortened V by 5 bases and J by 4 bases, and 15 bases separated the two germline ends. CDR3 DNA: TGTGCCAGCAGCCGACTAATAAGATTAGGAAACACCATATATTTT. Residues: CASSRLIRLGNTIYF.

This clonotype was seen more than once but under ten times. The V gene is TRBV11-2, the J gene TRBJ2-3, with D hard to call. CDR1 SGHAT and CDR2 FQNNGV come from the germline V gene. This CDR3 has 13 amino acids. Trimming cost V 6 bases and J 8 bases, with 15 bases left between them. The CDR3: CASSRRFIGTQYF. For the CDR3, the DNA is TGTGCCAGCAGTCGAAGGTTTATTGGTACGCAGTATTTT.

This clonotype was found a few times. In DNA, the CDR3 is TGTGCCAGCAGCTCCGCTCGGGACAGTGGAGCCAGCGAGCAGTACTTC. It is translated as CASSSARDSGASEQYF. The chain has TRBV7-9 and TRBJ2-7; TRBD1 matches at 7 bases. Unmatched junction bases numbered 15, after V lost 4 bases and J lost 6 bases. Germline V gene sequence: CDR1 SEHNR, CDR2 FQNEAQ (reference sequence). The CDR3 has 16 amino acids.

This clonotype was counted a few times. J is TRBJ1-2 and V is TRBV29-1, with a tentative D call TRBD1 (5 bases). CDR1 SQVTM and CDR2 ANQGSEA come from the germline V gene. The CDR3 contains 13 residues. With 3 bases removed from V and 8 bases from J, the gap between germline ends came to 16 bases. This CDR3 is CSVDTGGSNGYTF. DNA of the CDR3: TGCAGCGTTGACACAGGTGGTTCGAACGGCTACACCTTC.

This chain links TRBV7-9 with TRBJ2-3, with TRBD1 identical over 10 bases. This CDR3 is 16 amino acids long. V shed 5 bases, J shed 2 bases, and the junction held 7 bases outside the gene matches. Germline assignment: CDR1 SEHNR and CDR2 FQNEAQ (reference sequence). The CDR3 region has the DNA TGTGCCAGCAGCGGGACAGGGGAGGGGGACACAGATACGCAGTATTTT. This translates into CASSGTGEGDTDTQYF.

The sample holds many counts of this clonotype. The chain joins TRBV29-1 to TRBJ2-1; 8 bases map to TRBD1. The germline V gene encodes CDR1 SQVTM and CDR2 ANQGSEA. Unmatched junction bases numbered 13, after V lost 5 bases and J lost 10 bases. The CDR3 extends over 14 amino acids. CDR3 sequence: CSVRGGTGEREQFF. The CDR3, as DNA: TGCAGCGTTCGGGGCGGGACAGGCGAAAGGGAGCAGTTCTTC.

This clonotype was seen only a few times. The chain links TRBV10-3 to TRBJ2-3; D remains unclear. V dropped 4 bases and J dropped 0 bases, with 14 bases sitting between them. This CDR3 is built from 16 residues. Per germline, CDR1 ENHRY and CDR2 SYGVKD. The CDR3: CAISGRAGQSTDTQYF. The CDR3 nucleotides are TGTGCCATCAGTGGAAGGGCAGGCCAAAGCACAGATACGCAGTATTTT.

This clonotype came up a few times. The genes are TRBV12-3 or TRBV12-4 and TRBJ2-5; 10 nucleotides match TRBD1. J was trimmed by 2 bases and V by 6 bases; bases with no gene match: 9. The CDR3 runs 16 residues. CDR3 loop: CASSPTPGQGQETQYF. The CDR3 DNA reads as TGTGCCAGCAGCCCTACCCCGGGACAGGGGCAAGAGACCCAGTACTTC.

A few counts support this clonotype. The rearrangement links TRBV7-9 to TRBJ1-2; D gene ambiguous. CDR1 and CDR2 from the germline V gene are SEHNR and FQNEAQ (reference sequence). The germline V and J ends were trimmed by 5 bases and 2 bases, with 6 bases remaining between them. The CDR3 sequence is 12 residues long. This CDR3 reads CASSGENYGYTF. CDR3 nucleotides: TGTGCCAGCAGCGGGGAGAACTATGGCTACACCTTC.